A single sample gave rise to the 14 T cell receptor beta chains below, sequenced in a study of blood T cell repertoires in COVID-19. Profiled with immunoSEQ multiplex PCR; TCRdb holds only in-frame clones, not every one. Of 400,000 or so clones listed, 89% are singletons. Sequencing used peripheral blood. The source is a woman aged 35 to 49 with COVID-19, enrolled during active disease.

The rearrangement joins TRBV7-3 to TRBJ1-4; 8 nucleotides match TRBD1. The trim removed 5 bases at V and 4 bases at J, leaving 3 bases unmatched. Germline CDR1 is SGHTA and CDR2 is FQGTGA. The length of the CDR3 is 14 residues. The DNA of the CDR3 is TGTGCCAGCAGCCGGACAGGGAATAATGAAAAACTGTTTTTT. Translation gives CASSRTGNNEKLFF. The entire variable domain, with the rest obtained from reference TRBV7-3 and TRBJ1-4, is as follows: GAGVSQTPSNKVTEKGKYVELRCDPISGHTALYWYRQSLGQGPEFLIYFQGTGAADDSGLPNDRFFAVRPEGSVSTLKIQRTERGDSAVYLCASSRTGNNEKLFFGSGTQLSVL.

This clone was recorded at least ten times. V and J are TRBV19 and TRBJ1-5, with 9 bases that match TRBD1. The CDR3 extends over 15 amino acids. In germline, CDR1 is LNHDA, CDR2 SQIVND (reference sequence). J gave up 3 bases and V 6 bases, and 6 bases lay outside the gene matches. The CDR3 loop reads CASSPGQGNNQPQHF. Written as DNA, the CDR3 is TGTGCCAGTAGCCCGGGACAGGGTAACAATCAGCCCCAGCATTTT.

Note on this clone: In the same sample, other DNA sequences code for this CDR3. The J gene is TRBJ1-1, the V gene TRBV10-3; the D is unclear. Trimming stripped 2 bases from V and 1 base from J, with 8 bases between. This CDR3 is built from 14 residues. Germline V lookup: CDR1 ENHRY, CDR2 SYGVKD. The CDR3 protein is CAISELAGNTEAFF. The CDR3, as DNA: TGTGCCATCAGTGAGCTAGCAGGGAACACTGAAGCTTTCTTT.

The chain has TRBV29-1 and TRBJ1-2; TRBD1 aligns across 9 bases. Germline trimming cut 6 bases from V and 5 bases from J; bases unmatched to any gene: 13. The CDR3 runs 15 residues. Germline V gene lookup returns CDR1 SQVTM and CDR2 ANQGSEA. The CDR3 here is CSVGGGTGSVYGYTF. The CDR3 nucleotides are TGCAGCGTGGGGGGAGGGACAGGGAGTGTTTATGGCTACACCTTC. The full variable domain, rest sourced from reference TRBV29-1 and TRBJ1-2, is SAVISQKPSRDICQRGTSLTIQCQVDSQVTMMFWYRQQPGQSLTLIATANQGSEATYESGFVIDKFPISRPNLTFSTLTVSNMSPEDSSIYLCSVGGGTGSVYGYTFGSGTRLTVV.

The chain combines TRBV29-1 with TRBJ1-1; TRBD1 might be the D (6 bases). The germline CDR1 and CDR2 sequences are SQVTM and ANQGSEA. This CDR3 spans 10 amino acids. The ends were cut back, 3 bases at V and 8 bases at J, with 7 bases in the middle. The CDR3 DNA sequence: TGCAGCGTTGATACAGGGGAAGCTTTCTTT. Its translation is CSVDTGEAFF.

The V and J genes are TRBV5-5 and TRBJ1-5; D is perhaps TRBD1 (6 bases). Trimming removed 2 bases from V and 2 bases from J, with 14 bases in between. The CDR3 consists of 16 residues. Germline V gene sequence: CDR1 SGHKS, CDR2 YYEKEE (reference sequence). The CDR3 is CASSFGQLLGNQPQHF. As DNA, the CDR3 is TGTGCCAGCAGCTTTGGACAGCTCCTTGGCAATCAGCCCCAGCATTTT.

The chain recombines TRBV30 with TRBJ1-5; TRBD1 might be the D (6 bases). Germline CDR1 GTSNPN, CDR2 SVGIG (reference sequence). The V gene lost 3 bases and the J gene lost 2 bases, with 11 bases spanning the gap. There are 14 residues in the CDR3. CDR3 sequence: CAWRRAGGNQPQHF. The CDR3 DNA sequence: TGTGCCTGGAGAAGGGCAGGGGGCAATCAGCCCCAGCATTTT. Drawing the rest from reference TRBV30 and TRBJ1-5, the complete variable domain is SQTIHQWPATLVQPVGSPLSLECTVEGTSNPNLYWYRQAAGRGLQLLFYSVGIGQISSEVPQNLSASRPQDRQFILSSKKLLLSDSGFYLCAWRRAGGNQPQHFGDGTRLSIL.

This chain joins TRBV28 and TRBJ2-7; TRBD2 aligns across 13 bases. V lost 5 bases to trimming and J lost 3 bases; unmatched junction nucleotides: 1. The germline gives CDR1 MDHEN, CDR2 SYDVKM. CDR3 length equals 14 residues. For the CDR3, the DNA is TGTGCCAGCAGTCGGACTAGCGGGAGCTACGAGCAGTACTTC. Protein sequence: CASSRTSGSYEQYF.

The chain carries TRBV30 and TRBJ1-5; 7 bases are a match to TRBD1. The V segment lost 0 bases and the J segment 5 bases; nucleotides outside the gene matches: 7. Germline CDR1 and CDR2: GTSNPN and SVGIG (reference sequence). The CDR3 length is 15 residues. The CDR3 loop is CAWSVRSGGHQPQHF. The CDR3 DNA is TGTGCCTGGAGTGTACGGTCAGGGGGGCATCAGCCCCAGCATTTT.

This chain joins TRBV30 and TRBJ1-2, with D perhaps matching TRBD1 (5 bases). The V end lost 8 bases, the J end lost 10 bases, and 14 bases lay between the germline ends. CDR1 GTSNPN and CDR2 SVGIG come from the germline V gene (reference sequence). This CDR3 is built from 10 residues. The CDR3 nucleotides are TGTGCCCCCGAGCGGGGGGACTACACCTTC. Translation: CAPERGDYTF.

The rearrangement links TRBV2 to TRBJ2-2; maybe TRBD2 (6 bases). This CDR3 comprises 16 residues. In germline, CDR1 is SNHLY, CDR2 FYNNEI. The V end was cut by 4 bases, the J end by 4 bases, with 16 bases between. The CDR3 coding sequence is TGTGCCAGCAGTGTTTCCCCCGGAGGGGCCACCGGGGAGCTGTTTTTT. Translation gives CASSVSPGGATGELFF.

This clone was recorded only once. The chain joins TRBV19 to TRBJ1-5, with 7 bases lining up with TRBD1. The CDR3 contains 15 residues. V shed 5 bases, J shed 6 bases, and the junction held 10 bases outside the gene matches. Germline V CDR1 and CDR2: LNHDA, SQIVND (reference sequence). CDR3 loop: CASSARGGSSQPQHF. CDR3 DNA sequence: TGTGCCAGTAGTGCCCGAGGGGGCTCGAGTCAGCCCCAGCATTTT.

The V gene is TRBV10-1, the J gene TRBJ2-1; 8 nucleotides line up with TRBD2. The CDR3 sequence is 20 residues long. Losses at the gene ends were 3 bases for V and 1 base for J; bases not matched to a gene: 17. Germline CDR1 WNHNN, CDR2 SYGVQD (reference sequence). The CDR3 sequence is CASSEPSGGVLFKSYNEQFF. The CDR3 DNA is TGCGCCAGCAGTGAACCCTCGGGAGGGGTCCTCTTCAAATCCTACAATGAGCAGTTCTTC.

The rearrangement links TRBV3-1 (or the pseudogene TRBV3-2) to TRBJ2-2, with 7 bases identical to TRBD2. Germline trimming cut 3 bases from V and 3 bases from J; bases unmatched to any gene: 4. There are 15 residues in the CDR3. CDR1 is LGHDT and CDR2 is YNNKEL in the germline V gene (reference sequence). CDR3 loop: CASSQGGSDTGELFF. The CDR3 coding sequence is TGTGCCAGCAGCCAGGGAGGGAGTGACACCGGGGAGCTGTTTTTT.